Here is one T cell receptor (beta chain) with its context. This specimen belongs to a study of shared clonotypes between healthy human individuals. The J segment lost 1 base and the V segment lost 8 bases, leaving 8 bases of the junction unmatched. This CDR3 has 15 residues. The germline V gene has CDR1 SQVTM and CDR2 ANQGSEA. Naive CD8 cells comprised CD45RO-negative, CCR7-positively selected cells, excluding terminally differentiated effector memory CD45RA+ cells. Libraries were prepared by immunoSEQ multiplex PCR; TCRdb keeps only in-frame clonotypes and omits some of them. Of roughly 770,000 clones in the sample, about 96% were seen once.

The chain recombines TRBV29-1 with TRBJ1-2; the match to TRBD1 covers 12 bases. Sequenced sample: naive CD8+ T cells sorted from blood. This receptor was identified in a man aged 25-45 years in good health. The CDR3 loop reads CSIWDRGQINYGYTF. DNA of the CDR3: TGCAGCATCTGGGACAGGGGGCAGATTAACTATGGCTACACCTTC.